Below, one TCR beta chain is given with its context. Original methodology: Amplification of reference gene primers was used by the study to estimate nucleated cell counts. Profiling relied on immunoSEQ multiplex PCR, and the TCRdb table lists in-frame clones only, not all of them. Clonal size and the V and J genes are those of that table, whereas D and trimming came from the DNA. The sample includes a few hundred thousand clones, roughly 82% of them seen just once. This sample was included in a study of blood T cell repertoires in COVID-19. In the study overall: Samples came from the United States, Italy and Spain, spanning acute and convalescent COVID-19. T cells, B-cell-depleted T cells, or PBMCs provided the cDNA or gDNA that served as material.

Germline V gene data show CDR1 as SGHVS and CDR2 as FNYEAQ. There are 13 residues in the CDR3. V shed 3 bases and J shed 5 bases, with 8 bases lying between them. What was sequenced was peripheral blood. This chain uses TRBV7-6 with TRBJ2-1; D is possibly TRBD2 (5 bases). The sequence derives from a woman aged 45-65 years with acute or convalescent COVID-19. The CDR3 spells CASSFGLNNEQFF. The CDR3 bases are TGTGCCAGCAGCTTTGGACTTAACAATGAGCAGTTCTTC.